Listed below are T cell receptor beta chains from one sample, sequenced in a study of blood T cell repertoires in COVID-19. Profiled with immunoSEQ multiplex PCR; TCRdb holds only in-frame clones, not every one. Altogether 30,000 to 40,000 clones are present, more than 70% being singletons, with the ten largest covering around 36%. Sequencing used peripheral blood. Every receptor here comes from a man aged 70 or older with active COVID-19. CDR3s include the opening cysteine and the closing phenylalanine or tryptophan. The D gene is left open where the match is weak. Expanded clones are given a class, and other clones once, few, many or no size at all.

clone_size	cdr3_length	d_call	v_call	j_call	cdr3_aa	cdr3_nt
-	15	-	TRBV6-1	TRBJ2-1	CASSWGTGSRNEQFF	TGTGCCAGCAGTTGGGGCACAGGGTCTAGGAATGAGCAGTTCTTC
-	18	-	TRBV4-1	TRBJ1-3	CASSQGNLRGGLGNTIYF	TGCGCCAGCAGCCAAGGAAATCTCCGGGGGGGCCTGGGAAACACCATATATTTT
-	14	TRBD1	TRBV14	TRBJ1-2	CASSQIDRGYGYTF	TGTGCCAGCAGCCAGATAGACAGGGGCTATGGCTACACCTTC
-	15	TRBD1	TRBV4-3	TRBJ1-1	CASSQDTGVGTEAFF	TGCGCCAGCAGCCAGGATACAGGGGTTGGCACTGAAGCTTTCTTT
-	15	TRBD2	TRBV19	TRBJ2-7	CASSISGTSGYEQYF	TGTGCCAGTAGTATTTCCGGGACTAGCGGATACGAGCAGTACTTC
-	17	TRBD1	TRBV7-3	TRBJ1-2	CASSTKPWDRVPYGYTF	TGTGCCAGCAGCACGAAACCGTGGGACAGGGTGCCCTATGGCTACACCTTC
-	19	-	TRBV5-6	TRBJ2-7	CASSLRLGKGTRGSYEQYF	TGTGCCAGCAGCTTAAGACTGGGGAAAGGGACACGGGGATCCTACGAGCAGTACTTC
-	12	-	TRBV15	TRBJ2-1	CATSRSGLEQFF	TGTGCCACCAGCAGAAGTGGACTAGAGCAGTTCTTC
-	10	TRBD1	TRBV20-1	TRBJ2-7	CSALGGGVYF	TGCAGTGCTCTAGGGGGCGGAGTTTACTTC
-	19	TRBD2	TRBV6-2/TRBV6-3	TRBJ2-1	CASSYPLTSGGLSGNEQFF	TGTGCCAGCAGTTACCCACTGACTAGCGGGGGGCTCTCCGGCAATGAGCAGTTCTTC
-	15	-	TRBV29-1	TRBJ1-5	CSVRQGSGRDQPQHF	TGCAGCGTTCGTCAAGGATCGGGGAGAGATCAGCCCCAGCATTTT
many	12	TRBD1	TRBV18	TRBJ2-7	CASSTGGWEQYF	TGTGCCAGCTCAACAGGGGGATGGGAGCAGTACTTC
-	15	TRBD1	TRBV5-1	TRBJ1-3	CASSLVGQGGNTIYF	TGCGCCAGCAGCTTGGTTGGACAGGGGGGAAACACCATATATTTT
once	12	-	TRBV6-5	TRBJ1-2	CASRTASKGYTF	TGTGCCAGCAGGACAGCCTCGAAGGGCTACACCTTC
-	16	TRBD2	TRBV14	TRBJ2-2	CASSGGLAGVAGELFF	TGTGCCAGCAGCGGGGGACTAGCGGGAGTGGCCGGGGAGCTGTTTTTT
-	15	-	TRBV6-6	TRBJ2-2	CASSYSFGGPGELFF	TGTGCCAGCAGTTACTCGTTCGGGGGGCCCGGGGAGCTGTTTTTT
-	16	-	TRBV5-1	TRBJ1-1	CASSDIIKTANTEAFF	TGCGCCAGCAGCGATATAATTAAGACAGCGAACACTGAAGCTTTCTTT
few	13	-	TRBV12-3/TRBV12-4	TRBJ2-1	CASGFGWPNEQFF	TGTGCCAGCGGTTTTGGCTGGCCCAATGAGCAGTTCTTC
-	14	-	TRBV7-3	TRBJ2-3	CASSGGRGTDTQYF	TGTGCCAGCAGCGGGGGCCGGGGCACAGATACGCAGTATTTT
-	15	TRBD2	TRBV14	TRBJ2-5	CASSQGWGGVETQYF	TGTGCCAGCAGCCAAGGCTGGGGAGGGGTCGAGACCCAGTACTTC
-	16	TRBD2	TRBV7-7	TRBJ2-2	CASSRSSGGYTGELFF	TGTGCTAGCAGCCGATCTAGCGGGGGTTACACCGGGGAGCTGTTTTTT
-	13	TRBD1	TRBV6-5	TRBJ1-1	CASSSRGFREAFF	TGTGCCAGCAGTTCCAGGGGGTTCAGGGAAGCTTTCTTT
-	16	TRBD1	TRBV19	TRBJ2-7	CASSPGRGTPLDEQYF	TGTGCCAGTAGTCCCGGCAGGGGGACGCCCCTGGACGAGCAGTACTTC
few	15	TRBD1	TRBV18	TRBJ2-7	CASSPPGTGNYEQYF	TGTGCCAGCTCACCCCCCGGGACAGGGAACTACGAGCAGTACTTC
-	15	-	TRBV27	TRBJ1-2	CASKARGGSGYGYTF	TGTGCCAGCAAAGCGCGGGGTGGGTCAGGGTATGGCTACACCTTC
-	15	TRBD1	TRBV28	TRBJ1-5	CASRLDRGRNQPQHF	TGTGCCAGCAGATTGGACAGGGGACGCAATCAGCCCCAGCATTTT
-	16	TRBD2	TRBV7-2	TRBJ2-3	CASSLAGGVGTDTQYF	TGTGCCAGCAGCTTAGCGGGAGGGGTCGGCACAGATACGCAGTATTTT
few	16	TRBD2	TRBV11-3	TRBJ2-1	CASSASAGCMGNEQFF	TGTGCCAGCAGCGCCTCAGCGGGGTGCATGGGGAATGAGCAGTTCTTC
-	14	-	TRBV18	TRBJ1-4	CASSPPRPNEKLFF	TGTGCCAGCTCACCACCGCGGCCTAATGAAAAACTGTTTTTT
-	15	TRBD1	TRBV18	TRBJ2-2	CASSLGQSNTGELFF	TGTGCCAGCTCACTGGGACAGTCGAACACCGGGGAGCTGTTTTTT
-	13	-	TRBV7-9	TRBJ2-3	CASSPQGTDTQYF	TGTGCCAGCAGCCCTCAGGGCACAGATACGCAGTATTTT
once	15	-	TRBV15	TRBJ2-7	CATSTGTFNSYEQYF	TGTGCCACCAGCACCGGGACATTCAATTCCTACGAGCAGTACTTC
-	15	TRBD1	TRBV30	TRBJ1-4	CASSRDSATNEKLFF	TGTGCCTCCTCTCGGGACAGCGCAACTAATGAAAAACTGTTTTTT
-	16	TRBD2	TRBV28	TRBJ2-7	CASRAYGGGSVNEQYF	TGTGCCAGCAGGGCTTACGGGGGGGGAAGTGTCAACGAGCAGTACTTC
-	13	TRBD1	TRBV7-3	TRBJ2-5	CASSRDRGETQYF	TGTGCCAGCAGCCGGGACAGGGGGGAGACCCAGTACTTC
-	16	TRBD1	TRBV14	TRBJ2-3	CASSQIGQGNADTQYF	TGTGCCAGCAGCCAGATTGGACAGGGAAACGCAGATACGCAGTATTTT
-	14	-	TRBV6-2/TRBV6-3	TRBJ2-7	CASSYGMSSYEQYF	TGTGCCAGCAGTTACGGTATGAGCTCCTACGAGCAGTACTTC
-	16	-	TRBV3-1/TRBV3-2	TRBJ2-7	CASSQVTIDSSYEQYF	TGTGCCAGCAGCCAAGTAACTATAGATAGCTCCTACGAGCAGTACTTC
-	12	-	TRBV21-1	TRBJ2-2	CASSKGSGELFF	TGTGCCAGCAGCAAAGGCAGCGGGGAGCTGTTTTTT
-	15	-	TRBV15	TRBJ2-3	CATSRDRGYTDTQYF	TGTGCCACCAGCAGAGATCGAGGGTACACAGATACGCAGTATTTT
-	15	-	TRBV21-1	TRBJ2-4	CASSNLAGGPHIQYF	TGTGCCAGCAGCAACTTAGCGGGGGGGCCCCACATTCAGTACTTC
-	16	-	TRBV5-5	TRBJ2-5	CASSLAPQGGQETQYF	TGTGCCAGCAGCTTGGCACCCCAGGGAGGACAAGAGACCCAGTACTTC
once	17	-	TRBV5-4	TRBJ2-6	CASSADTPYSGANVLTF	TGTGCCAGCAGCGCGGACACCCCCTACTCTGGGGCCAACGTCCTGACTTTC
-	14	-	TRBV7-9	TRBJ2-7	CASSAIFGTYEQYF	TGTGCCAGCAGCGCAATTTTCGGGACATACGAGCAGTACTTC
-	13	-	TRBV2	TRBJ2-5	CASSVTRQETQYF	TGTGCCAGCAGTGTGACTAGGCAAGAGACCCAGTACTTC
-	13	-	TRBV12-3/TRBV12-4	TRBJ2-2	CASSPQGSGELFF	TGTGCCAGCAGTCCGCAGGGGTCCGGGGAGCTGTTTTTT
-	12	TRBD1	TRBV28	TRBJ1-1	CASSLDRGKAFF	TGTGCCAGCAGCTTGGACAGGGGCAAAGCTTTCTTT
-	16	-	TRBV6-2/TRBV6-3	TRBJ2-3	CASSYSATGRTDTQYF	TGTGCCAGCAGTTACTCGGCCACAGGAAGAACAGATACGCAGTATTTT
-	14	TRBD2	TRBV5-5	TRBJ2-3	CASSWSGLAGTQYF	TGTGCCAGCAGTTGGTCGGGACTAGCCGGTACGCAGTATTTT
-	14	-	TRBV7-3	TRBJ2-3	CASSPAGSTDTQYF	TGTGCCAGCAGCCCTGCGGGATCCACAGATACGCAGTATTTT
-	15	-	TRBV11-1	TRBJ2-1	CASRLRDSRRGEQFF	TGTGCCAGCAGGTTGCGGGACTCCCGGCGCGGTGAGCAGTTCTTC
-	15	TRBD1	TRBV6-1	TRBJ2-1	CASSEGTARLGEQFF	TGTGCCAGCAGTGAGGGGACAGCCCGTTTGGGTGAGCAGTTCTTC
-	15	TRBD1	TRBV5-4	TRBJ1-4	CASSKTGEGDEKLFF	TGTGCCAGCAGCAAGACAGGGGAGGGGGATGAAAAACTGTTTTTT
-	16	TRBD1	TRBV30	TRBJ2-7	CACKFSWTGRSYEQYF	TGTGCCTGCAAATTTTCCTGGACAGGGAGGTCCTACGAGCAGTACTTC
-	14	-	TRBV7-2	TRBJ2-3	CASSLASRSDTQYF	TGTGCCAGCAGCTTAGCAAGCAGGTCAGATACGCAGTATTTT
-	16	TRBD2	TRBV7-2	TRBJ2-1	CASRGKGTSGREEQFF	TGTGCCAGCAGGGGGAAGGGGACTAGCGGGAGAGAGGAGCAGTTCTTC